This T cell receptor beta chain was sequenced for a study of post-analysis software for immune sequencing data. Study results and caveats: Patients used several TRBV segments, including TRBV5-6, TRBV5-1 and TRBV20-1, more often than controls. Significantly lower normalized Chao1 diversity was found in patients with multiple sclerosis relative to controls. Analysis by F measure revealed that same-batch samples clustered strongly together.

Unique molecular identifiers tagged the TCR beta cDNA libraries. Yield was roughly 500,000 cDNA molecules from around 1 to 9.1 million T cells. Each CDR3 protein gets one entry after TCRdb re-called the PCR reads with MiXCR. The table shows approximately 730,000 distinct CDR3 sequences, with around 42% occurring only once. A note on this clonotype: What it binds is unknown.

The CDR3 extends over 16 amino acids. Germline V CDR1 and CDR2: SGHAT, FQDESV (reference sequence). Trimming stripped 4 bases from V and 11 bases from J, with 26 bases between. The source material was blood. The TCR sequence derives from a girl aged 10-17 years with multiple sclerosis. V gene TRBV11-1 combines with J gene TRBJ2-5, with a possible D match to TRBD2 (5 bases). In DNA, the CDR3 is TGTGCCAGCAGCTACAAGAGGACTCCTGGATGGAATGAGCAGTACTTC. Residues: CASSYKRTPGWNEQYF.